A single sample is the source of the 13 T cell receptor beta chains below, sequenced in a study of Tregs in tolerant kidney transplant recipients. Their cognate antigens are unknown. The data were produced by immunoSEQ multiplex PCR, yet TCRdb's version contains in-frame clones alone and is incomplete. The table shows approximately 44,000 clones, with nearly 97% occurring only once. Specimen: Tregs from blood cultured with allogeneic cells. These receptors were taken from a human donor in good health.

The CDR3 DNA follows: TGTGCCACCAGCAGAGGGCTTGGGGTACCCATTCGGGACACCATATATTTT. Its translation is CATSRGLGVPIRDTIYF. The chain links TRBV15 to TRBJ1-3; D is undetermined. The CDR3 loop spans 17 amino acids. Looked up from germline, CDR1 is LNHNV and CDR2 is YYDKDF (reference sequence). The V end was cut by 1 base, the J end by 8 bases, with 21 bases between.

CDR3 sequence reads: CASSRDRYEKLFF. The CDR3 nucleotides are TGTGCCAGCAGCAGAGACAGATATGAAAAACTGTTTTTT. V and J are TRBV27 and TRBJ1-4; tentatively, D is TRBD1 (5 bases). The CDR3 spans 13 residues. Looked up from germline, CDR1 is MNHEY and CDR2 is SMNVEV (reference sequence). Trimming left V 6 bases short and J 6 bases short, with 11 bases between. Supplemented by reference TRBV27 and TRBJ1-4, the full variable domain reads EAQVTQNPRYLITVTGKKLTVTCSQNMNHEYMSWYRQDPGLGLRQIYYSMNVEVTDKGDVPEGYKVSRKEKRNFPLILESPSPNQTSLYFCASSRDRYEKLFFGSGTQLSVL.

CDR3: CASSKDRGRMTEAFF. The CDR3 nucleotides are TGTGCCAGCAGCAAAGATCGGGGGAGGATGACTGAAGCTTTCTTT. The rearrangement links TRBV21-1 to TRBJ1-1. TRBV21-1 is designated a pseudogene. The CDR3 covers 15 residues.

The rearrangement joins TRBV11-1 to TRBJ1-1; D gene uncertain. The CDR3 is made up of 16 amino acids. Germline CDR1 reads SGHAT; CDR2 reads FQDESV (reference sequence). V was pared by 7 bases and J by 2 bases, with 20 bases between. The DNA for the CDR3 is TGTGCCAGCACCCTGACCAGGAGCAGAGCTAACACTGAAGCTTTCTTT. Protein sequence: CASTLTRSRANTEAFF.

As concerns this clone: A read error may account for a junction end that differs from germline. The V call is TRBV7-8, the J call TRBJ2-7; TRBD1 matches 11 bases. CDR1 and CDR2 from the germline V gene are SGHVS and FQNEAQ. The CDR3 has 14 amino acids. The CDR3 reads CASSLAPQDRGLVF. DNA of the CDR3: TGTGCCAGCAGCTTAGCTCCTCAGGACAGGGGGCTTGTCTTC.

A single count supports this clone. The V call is TRBV5-1, the J call TRBJ2-7; D gene uncertain. The ends were cut back, 0 bases at V and 7 bases at J, with 5 bases in the middle. The CDR3 contains 11 residues. The germline gives CDR1 SGHRS, CDR2 YFSETQ. The CDR3 DNA is TGCGCCAGCAGCTTGGGGCCTGAGCAGTACTTC. Protein sequence: CASSLGPEQYF.

The gene calls are TRBV5-4 and TRBJ2-1; TRBD2 aligns across 11 bases. Looked up from germline, CDR1 is SGHNT and CDR2 is YYREEE (reference sequence). The CDR3 length is 15 residues. With V trimmed by 6 bases and J by 4 bases, 6 bases remained unmatched. The CDR3 DNA is TGTGCCAGCACCCCGACTAGCGGGACGTACAATGAGCAGTTCTTC. Protein sequence: CASTPTSGTYNEQFF.

The chain has TRBV5-1 and TRBJ2-3, with D possibly matching TRBD2 (7 bases). The CDR3 is 14 residues long. The V gene's germline CDR1 is SGHRS and CDR2 YFSETQ. With 7 bases removed from V and 2 bases from J, the gap between germline ends came to 14 bases. The DNA for the CDR3 is TGCGCCAGCGGTATGGCGGGGGCCACAGATACGCAGTATTTT. It is translated as CASGMAGATDTQYF.

The CDR3 is CASSKGISTDTQYF. In DNA form, the CDR3 reads TGTGCCAGCAGCAAAGGGATCAGCACAGATACGCAGTATTTT. The chain is built from TRBV7-9 and TRBJ2-3; D is ambiguous. V lost 5 bases, J lost 0 bases, and 9 bases lay in between. Germline lookup yields CDR1 SEHNR and CDR2 FQNEAQ (reference sequence). The CDR3 consists of 14 residues.

V is TRBV5-1 and J is TRBJ2-1; D remains unclear. CDR3 size: 13 residues. Trimming shortened V by 4 bases and J by 8 bases, and 13 bases separated the two germline ends. Per the germline V gene, CDR1 is SGHRS and CDR2 is YFSETQ. This CDR3 reads CASSLESGHEQFF. The CDR3 bases are TGCGCCAGCAGCCTGGAGAGTGGGCATGAGCAGTTCTTC.

This sequence joins TRBV7-4 and TRBJ2-5; TRBD2 aligns across 8 bases. The ends lost 3 bases at V and 5 bases at J; junction bases unmatched: 11. CDR1 is SGHVT, CDR2 SQSDAQ, per germline. This CDR3 comprises 16 residues. CDR3 sequence (DNA): TGTGCCAGCAGCTTTGGGCGGGGGGCCTTCCGCGAGACCCAGTACTTC. It yields the protein CASSFGRGAFRETQYF.

This clone was counted a few times. The chain is built from TRBV29-1 and TRBJ1-1; 7 nucleotides line up with TRBD1. Unmatched junction bases numbered 10, after V lost 7 bases and J lost 2 bases. Germline CDR1 and CDR2: SQVTM and ANQGSEA. The CDR3 consists of 14 residues. The CDR3 bases are TGCAGCGCTATTAGGACAGGCCTTAACACTGAAGCTTTCTTT. Amino acids: CSAIRTGLNTEAFF. The entire variable domain, with the rest obtained from reference TRBV29-1 and TRBJ1-1, is as follows: SAVISQKPSRDICQRGTSLTIQCQVDSQVTMMFWYRQQPGQSLTLIATANQGSEATYESGFVIDKFPISRPNLTFSTLTVSNMSPEDSSIYLCSAIRTGLNTEAFFGQGTRLTVV.

The chain employs TRBV5-4 and TRBJ2-1; tentatively, D is TRBD2 (6 bases). Per the germline V gene, CDR1 is SGHNT and CDR2 is YYREEE (reference sequence). This CDR3 spans 15 amino acids. V was trimmed by 1 base and J by 7 bases, leaving 15 bases between them. CDR3 DNA: TGTGCCAGCAGCTTGATGACTAGAGTTGAGAATGAGCAGTTCTTC. Translation gives CASSLMTRVENEQFF.